The 20 T cell receptor beta chains given below trace back to one sample, sequenced in a study of CD8+CD57+ T cells in acquired aplastic anemia. The authors sequenced patients whose flow cytometry had shown CD8+CD57+ cell expansion. Template material for TCR beta VDJ and CDR3 profiling consisted of genomic DNA. Each CDR3 protein is one row after TCRdb ran MiXCR on the reads. The sample records under 500,000 distinct CDR3 sequences, over 25% being singletons. The sequencing sample was made of sorted CD4+, CD8+, or CD8+CD57+ T cells (not recorded which) from PBMCs. The source of these receptors is a human donor with aplastic anemia.

This clonotype came up many times. V gene TRBV7-8 combines with J gene TRBJ2-5; D is uncertain. This CDR3 has 13 amino acids. In germline, CDR1 is SGHVS, CDR2 FQNEAQ. V lost 5 bases to trimming and J lost 5 bases, with 12 bases between them. CDR3 in amino acids: CASSPWVTETQYF. The CDR3 DNA sequence: TGTGCCAGCAGCCCCTGGGTCACTGAGACCCAGTACTTC.

Only a few counts were recorded for this clonotype. The chain has TRBV5-6 and TRBJ2-7; 11 bases match TRBD2. Germline CDR1 is SGHDT and CDR2 is YYEEEE. J gave up 3 bases and V 0 bases, and 2 bases lay outside the gene matches. This CDR3 has 15 amino acids. The CDR3 DNA is TGTGCCAGCAGCTTGGGACTAGCGGGAATCTACGAGCAGTACTTC. As protein: CASSLGLAGIYEQYF.

The chain recombines TRBV7-9 with TRBJ2-3; a weak D match, TRBD2 (6 bases). V was shortened by 5 bases and J by 7 bases, with 16 bases between the two germline ends. This CDR3 has 14 residues. The germline CDR1 and CDR2 sequences are SEHNR and FQNEAQ (reference sequence). The CDR3 region is CASSQTGGVYTQYF. CDR3 nucleotides: TGTGCCAGCAGCCAGACCGGGGGTGTTTATACGCAGTATTTT.

The sample holds a few counts of this clonotype. This chain connects TRBV7-6 to TRBJ2-3, with TRBD2 matching 8 bases. CDR1 is SGHVS and CDR2 is FNYEAQ in the germline V gene. The CDR3 is made up of 15 amino acids. Germline trimming cut 5 bases from V and 6 bases from J; bases unmatched to any gene: 10. The CDR3: CASSLGTSGLDTQYF. DNA for the CDR3: TGTGCCAGCAGCCTGGGGACTAGTGGATTGGATACGCAGTATTTT.

V gene TRBV10-2 combines with J gene TRBJ2-7, with 7 bases that match TRBD2. CDR1 is WSHSY, CDR2 SAAADI, per germline. V lost 7 bases to trimming and J lost 4 bases; unmatched junction nucleotides: 7. This CDR3 is 13 amino acids long. Here the CDR3 reads CASTSGNPYEQYF. CDR3 DNA: TGCGCCAGCACTAGCGGTAACCCTTACGAGCAGTACTTC.

This clonotype was picked up a small number of times. V and J are TRBV20-1 and TRBJ2-6, with D perhaps matching TRBD1 (6 bases). The length of the CDR3 is 19 residues. The germline gives CDR1 DFQATT, CDR2 SNEGSKA (reference sequence). Deletions cut 4 bases from V and 0 bases from J, with 22 bases between. Here the CDR3 reads CSANLRGIDLSSGANVLTF. In DNA form, the CDR3 reads TGCAGTGCTAATCTCAGGGGAATCGACCTATCCTCTGGGGCCAACGTCCTGACTTTC.

V usage is TRBV2 and J usage is TRBJ1-5, with D possibly matching TRBD1 (5 bases). This CDR3 region has 12 residues. Trimming cost V 8 bases and J 4 bases, with 9 bases left between them. CDR1 and CDR2 (germline): SNHLY, FYNNEI. The CDR3 coding sequence is TGTGCCAGCCTAGGGACTAATCAGCCCCAGCATTTT. Its protein is CASLGTNQPQHF. The full variable domain, its missing parts supplied by reference TRBV2 and TRBJ1-5, is EPEVTQTPSHQVTQMGQEVILRCVPISNHLYFYWYRQILGQKVEFLVSFYNNEISEKSEIFDDQFSVERPDGSNFTLKIRSTKLEDSAMYFCASLGTNQPQHFGDGTRLSIL.

V gene TRBV10-3 combines with J gene TRBJ1-2; D is perhaps TRBD1 (5 bases). Germline CDR1 ENHRY, CDR2 SYGVKD. The CDR3 loop spans 14 amino acids. Trimming left V 0 bases short and J 6 bases short, with 11 bases between. The CDR3 here is CAISESWGGHGYTF. In DNA, the CDR3 is TGTGCCATCAGTGAGTCGTGGGGGGGTCATGGCTACACCTTC.

This clonotype was observed a handful of times. The conserved final phenylalanine or tryptophan is absent from the CDR3, which likely points to a read error. The gene calls are TRBV4-3 and TRBJ2-7; tentative D call: TRBD1 (6 bases). This CDR3 has 14 amino acids. With 3 bases removed from V and 5 bases from J, the gap between germline ends came to 14 bases. Germline V gene sequence: CDR1 LGHNA, CDR2 YSLEER. CDR3 sequence reads: CASSQDRTVHEQYS. Here the CDR3 DNA reads TGCGCCAGCAGCCAGGACCGGACAGTCCACGAGCAGTACTCC.

Regarding this clonotype: A clone one base away is much larger, so this may be a read error. The chain recombines TRBV5-1 with TRBJ1-2; no reliable D call. The V gene lost 4 bases and the J gene lost 2 bases, with 12 bases spanning the gap. CDR1 is SGHRS, CDR2 YFSETQ, per germline. The CDR3 covers 14 residues. The CDR3 region is CASSSEGPNYGYTF. In nucleotides, the CDR3 is TGCGCCAGCAGCAGTGAAGGACCCAACTATGGCTACACCTTC.

This clonotype came up a few times. The V gene is TRBV5-1, the J gene TRBJ1-6; D is undetermined. V was pared by 0 bases and J by 6 bases, with 10 bases between. This CDR3 region has 15 residues. CDR1 and CDR2 (germline): SGHRS, YFSETQ. CDR3 DNA sequence: TGCGCCAGCAGCTTGGATGCCGGAACTAATTCACCCCTCCACTTT. Residues: CASSLDAGTNSPLHF.

The chain uses TRBV19 and TRBJ2-2; TRBD1 aligns across 12 bases. The CDR3 has 19 amino acids. The V gene end was trimmed by 1 base and the J gene end by 4 bases; junction bases not matched to a gene: 10. Looked up from germline, CDR1 is LNHDA and CDR2 is SQIVND (reference sequence). This CDR3 reads CASSIAVGQGAMGTGELFF. CDR3 nucleotides: TGTGCCAGTAGTATAGCAGTGGGACAGGGGGCTATGGGCACCGGGGAGCTGTTTTTT.

Notes on this clonotype: This sequence may be a read error, since a much larger clone differs from it by one base. The J gene is TRBJ2-2, the V gene TRBV19; D is perhaps TRBD2 (6 bases). The CDR3 runs 14 residues. From germline, CDR1 is LNHDA and CDR2 SQIVND (reference sequence). CDR3 bases: TGTGCCAGTAGTGCTACAACGAACACCGGGGGGCTGTTTTTT. This codes for CASSATTNTGGLFF.

About this clonotype: A much larger clone differs from this one at a single base, so this may be a read error. The chain has TRBV7-2 and TRBJ2-7; no clear D gene. The DNA end favors TRBJ2-1, so the J call may be wrong. The CDR3 is made up of 12 amino acids. The germline gives CDR1 SGHTA, CDR2 FQGNSA. The DNA of the CDR3 is TGTGCCAGCAGTCATGGTCTCTACGAGCAGTTCTTC. As protein: CASSHGLYEQFF.

This clonotype has ten or more counts. V gene TRBV6-1 combines with J gene TRBJ2-7; the D gene is possibly TRBD1 (5 bases). The V and J ends lost 8 bases and 5 bases respectively, with 13 bases between them. Germline assignment: CDR1 MNHNS and CDR2 SASEGT. CDR3 length: 12 amino acids. As DNA, the CDR3 is TGTGCCAGCGGCAGGGATCTGCACGAGCAGTACTTC. Protein product: CASGRDLHEQYF.

This clonotype was detected only a few times. A read error may explain this, as a much larger clone is one base away. CDR3 residues: CASSIVGIRVTQYF. For the CDR3, the DNA is TGTGCCAGTAGTATAGTGGGTATCCGAGTGACCCAGTACTTC. V usage is TRBV19 and J usage is TRBJ2-5; D is undetermined. The CDR3 runs to 14 residues. Germline lookup yields CDR1 LNHDA and CDR2 SQIVND (reference sequence). The V and J ends lost 1 base and 7 bases respectively, with 13 bases between them.

Concerning this clonotype itself: A much larger clonotype is one base distant, so this may be a read error. J is TRBJ1-3 and V is TRBV7-6; 8 bases are shared with TRBD1. Germline CDR1 reads SGHVS; CDR2 reads FNYEAQ. CDR3 length equals 16 residues. The DNA of the CDR3 is TGTGCCAGCAGCGACCAGGCCGGGACAGGTGGAGACACCATATATTTT. Protein product: CASSDQAGTGGDTIYF.

This clonotype was found many times. The rearrangement uses TRBV2 and TRBJ1-1; weak D call: TRBD1 (6 bases). In germline, CDR1 is SNHLY, CDR2 FYNNEI. This CDR3 spans 14 amino acids. Trimming stripped 3 bases from V and 3 bases from J, with 11 bases between. This CDR3 is CASSDRGRDTEAFF. The DNA of the CDR3 is TGTGCCAGCAGTGACAGGGGTAGGGACACTGAAGCTTTCTTT.

This clonotype was seen repeatedly, ten times or more. The J gene is TRBJ2-1, the V gene TRBV24-1, with 9 bases fitting TRBD1. CDR1 KGHDR and CDR2 SFDVKD come from the germline V gene. After removal of 6 bases from V and 8 bases from J, the junction contained 10 bases not matched to a gene. The CDR3 extends over 15 amino acids. The CDR3 spells CATSKGDRGNDEQFF. The CDR3 region has the DNA TGTGCCACCAGTAAAGGAGACAGGGGGAACGATGAGCAGTTCTTC.

The chain recombines TRBV20-1 with TRBJ1-1; D is possibly TRBD1 (6 bases). The CDR3 consists of 13 residues. V was clipped by 5 bases and J by 2 bases, with 12 bases between them. Germline CDR1 is DFQATT and CDR2 is SNEGSKA (reference sequence). CDR3 loop: CSARDTRNTEAFF. In DNA, the CDR3 is TGCAGTGCTCGGGACACTCGAAACACTGAAGCTTTCTTT.